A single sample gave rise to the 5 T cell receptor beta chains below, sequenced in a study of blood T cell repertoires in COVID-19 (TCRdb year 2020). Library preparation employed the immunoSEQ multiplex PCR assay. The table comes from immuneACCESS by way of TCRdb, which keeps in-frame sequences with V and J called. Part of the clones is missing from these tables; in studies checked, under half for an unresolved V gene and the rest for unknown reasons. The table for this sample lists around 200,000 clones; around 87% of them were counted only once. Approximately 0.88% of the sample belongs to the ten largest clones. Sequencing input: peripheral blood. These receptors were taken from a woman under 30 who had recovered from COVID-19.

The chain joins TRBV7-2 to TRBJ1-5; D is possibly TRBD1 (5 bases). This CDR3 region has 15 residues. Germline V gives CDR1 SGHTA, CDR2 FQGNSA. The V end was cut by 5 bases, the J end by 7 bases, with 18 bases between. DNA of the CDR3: TGTGCCAGCAGCGTTGTAACAGGCCCAATACAGCCCCAGCATTTT. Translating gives CASSVVTGPIQPQHF. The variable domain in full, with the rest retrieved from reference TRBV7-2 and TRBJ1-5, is GAGVSQSPSNKVTEKGKDVELRCDPISGHTALYWYRQSLGQGLEFLIYFQGNSAPDKSGLPSDRFSAERTGGSVSTLTIQRTQQEDSAVYLCASSVVTGPIQPQHFGDGTRLSIL.

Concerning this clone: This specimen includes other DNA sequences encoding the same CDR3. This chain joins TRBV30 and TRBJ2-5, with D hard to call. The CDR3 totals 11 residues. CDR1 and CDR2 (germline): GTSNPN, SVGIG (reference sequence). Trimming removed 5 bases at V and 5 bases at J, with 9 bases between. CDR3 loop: CAWRRGETQYF. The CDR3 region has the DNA TGTGCCTGGCGACGAGGTGAGACCCAGTACTTC. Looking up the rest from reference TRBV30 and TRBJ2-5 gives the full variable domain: SQTIHQWPATLVQPVGSPLSLECTVEGTSNPNLYWYRQAAGRGLQLLFYSVGIGQISSEVPQNLSASRPQDRQFILSSKKLLLSDSGFYLCAWRRGETQYFGPGTRLLVL.

The DNA for the CDR3 is TGTGCCAGCAGCTTAGCGGGCCCGGGAGTGGGGACCCAGTACTTC. This encodes CASSLAGPGVGTQYF. The chain carries TRBV7-9 and TRBJ2-5, with a weak D call TRBD2 (6 bases). Germline V gene lookup returns CDR1 SEHNR and CDR2 FQNEAQ (reference sequence). Trimming left V 0 bases short and J 7 bases short, with 15 bases between. The CDR3 is made up of 15 amino acids.

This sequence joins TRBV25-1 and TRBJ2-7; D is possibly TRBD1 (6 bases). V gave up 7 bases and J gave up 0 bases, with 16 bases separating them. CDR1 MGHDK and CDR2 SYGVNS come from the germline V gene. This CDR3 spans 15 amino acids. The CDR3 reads CASNEIRDISYEQYF. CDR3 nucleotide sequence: TGTGCCAGCAACGAAATCCGGGACATCTCCTACGAGCAGTACTTC.

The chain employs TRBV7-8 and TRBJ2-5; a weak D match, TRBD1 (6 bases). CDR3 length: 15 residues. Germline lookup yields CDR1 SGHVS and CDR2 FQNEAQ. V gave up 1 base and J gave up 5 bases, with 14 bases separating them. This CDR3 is CASSLGTVARETQYF. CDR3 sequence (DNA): TGTGCCAGCAGCTTAGGGACAGTGGCCCGGGAGACCCAGTACTTC.